Below are 21 T cell receptor beta chains sequenced from a single sample in a study of vaccination and CD4 T cells after COVID-19. The treatment is: approximately nine-day PBMC culture with coronavirus spike peptide pools or control peptides (ViraFEST assay). Cultured CD4+ T-cell DNA underwent Oncomine TCR Beta short-read sequencing. TCRdb independently ran MiXCR on the PCR reads; one entry per CDR3 protein. The sample contains 9,900 or so distinct CDR3 sequences, 54% of which appear only once. No antigen has been identified for these receptors. The sample taken for sequencing was CD4+ T cells from blood, cultured in vitro. These receptors all come from a human donor who had recovered from COVID-19.

The rearrangement uses TRBV6-2 or TRBV6-3 and TRBJ2-2, with TRBD2 identical over 10 bases. J was trimmed by 8 bases and V by 5 bases; bases with no gene match: 8. CDR3 size: 15 residues. CDR1 MNHEY and CDR2 SVGEGT come from the germline V gene. This chain's CDR3 is CASSRASGSTGELFF. CDR3 nucleotides: TGTGCCAGCAGTCGTGCTAGCGGGAGTACTGGGGAGCTGTTTTTT.

A remark on this clonotype: The junction does not match germline at one end; this may be a read error. V and J are TRBV20-1 and TRBJ2-5, with TRBD2 matching 9 bases. Germline values: CDR1 DFQATT, CDR2 SNEGSKA (reference sequence). CDR3 length: 13 residues. CDR3 DNA sequence: TGCAATGCTAGTCCTAGCGGGGTAGAGACCCAGTACTTC. This translates into CNASPSGVETQYF.

The chain joins TRBV5-1 to TRBJ1-1, with D unclear. Trimming stripped 5 bases from V and 4 bases from J, with 15 bases between. The germline gives CDR1 SGHRS, CDR2 YFSETQ. The CDR3 is made up of 14 amino acids. CDR3 residues: CASSFGGQATEAFF. The CDR3 region has the DNA TGCGCCAGCAGTTTCGGCGGGCAGGCCACTGAAGCTTTCTTT.

This clonotype was detected a few times. V and J are TRBV10-3 and TRBJ2-3; 10 bases are a match to TRBD1. Germline values: CDR1 ENHRY, CDR2 SYGVKD. Trimming removed 5 bases from V and 4 bases from J; junction bases left unmatched: 6. This CDR3 is 15 amino acids long. The CDR3 sequence: CAISLGQGLPDTQYF. CDR3 bases: TGTGCCATCAGTCTGGGACAGGGGCTACCAGATACGCAGTATTTT.

This clonotype was found a few times. This rearrangement joins TRBV20-1 to TRBJ2-7, with 9 bases identical to TRBD1. Germline CDR1 is DFQATT and CDR2 is SNEGSKA (reference sequence). The V gene end was trimmed by 4 bases and the J gene end by 6 bases; junction bases not matched to a gene: 10. This CDR3 region has 14 residues. The CDR3 DNA reads as TGCAGTGCTATTACCGGGACAGGGCCCCCCGAGCAGTACTTC. Translated, it gives CSAITGTGPPEQYF.

In the case of this clonotype: An end of the junction differs from the germline gene, which may be a read error. V is TRBV6-2 or TRBV6-3 and J is TRBJ1-1; maybe TRBD1 (5 bases). Per the germline V gene, CDR1 is MNHEY and CDR2 is SVGEGT. CDR3 length equals 14 residues. The CDR3 loop is CASSPSSGNPEAFF. The CDR3 DNA sequence: TGTGCCAGCAGCCCCTCCTCAGGGAACCCTGAAGCTTTCTTT.

The chain employs TRBV19 and TRBJ2-3; D is unclear. This CDR3 spans 14 amino acids. The V gene lost 3 bases and the J gene lost 2 bases, with 9 bases spanning the gap. CDR1 and CDR2 (germline): LNHDA, SQIVND (reference sequence). The CDR3 protein is CASSINFATDTQYF. Here the CDR3 DNA reads TGTGCCAGTAGTATTAACTTTGCCACAGATACGCAGTATTTT.

Here the CDR3 reads CASSLSFGSYNEQFF. CDR3 DNA sequence: TGTGCCAGCAGCTTATCATTCGGGAGCTACAATGAGCAGTTCTTC. The chain combines TRBV7-2 with TRBJ2-1; tentatively, D is TRBD2 (6 bases). The CDR3 is made up of 15 amino acids. The V end was cut by 2 bases, the J end by 3 bases, with 11 bases between. Germline CDR1 SGHTA, CDR2 FQGNSA.

A few counts support this clonotype. The chain recombines TRBV6-1 with TRBJ1-1; D unclear. V was clipped by 3 bases and J by 1 base, with 9 bases between them. Germline loops: CDR1 MNHNS, CDR2 SASEGT. The CDR3 covers 14 residues. The CDR3 protein is CASSDPVGNTEAFF. The CDR3, as DNA: TGTGCCAGCAGTGATCCCGTTGGGAACACTGAAGCTTTCTTT.

Here the CDR3 DNA reads TGCAGTGTCGGACAGGGGCGCTACGAGCAGTACTTC. Its protein product is CSVGQGRYEQYF. The chain recombines TRBV20-1 with TRBJ2-7; 9 bases are a match to TRBD1. CDR3 length: 12 residues. Trimming at V came to 7 bases and at J to 3 bases, leaving 4 bases not matched to a gene. The V gene's germline CDR1 is DFQATT and CDR2 SNEGSKA (reference sequence).

The rearrangement links TRBV6-5 to TRBJ2-7; TRBD2 is a possible D gene (5 bases). Between the trimmed V and J ends, which lost 2 bases and 0 bases, there was a span of 14 bases. This CDR3 has 16 amino acids. Germline values: CDR1 MNHEY, CDR2 SVGAGI. The CDR3 here is CASSYRESGGSYEQYF. CDR3 DNA: TGTGCCAGCAGTTACCGCGAGTCAGGAGGCTCCTACGAGCAGTACTTC.

J is TRBJ1-1 and V is TRBV7-2, with D unresolved. V was shortened by 8 bases and J by 1 base, with 14 bases between the two germline ends. CDR1 SGHTA and CDR2 FQGNSA come from the germline V gene. The CDR3 consists of 14 residues. The CDR3 DNA sequence: TGTGCCAGCGGCCCCCGAAGAGGGAACACTGAAGCTTTCTTT. Translated: CASGPRRGNTEAFF.

The V gene is TRBV20-1, the J gene TRBJ2-3; possible D gene TRBD1, 5 bases. The CDR3 contains 14 residues. Trimming took off 6 bases at V and 1 base at J, with 14 bases between the two ends. Per germline, CDR1 DFQATT and CDR2 SNEGSKA (reference sequence). This chain's CDR3 is CSALTGRGTDTQYF. The CDR3 DNA reads TGCAGTGCCCTTACGGGCAGGGGCACAGATACGCAGTATTTT.

V usage is TRBV2 and J usage is TRBJ2-7; TRBD1 is a possible D gene (6 bases). Between the trimmed V and J ends, which lost 0 bases and 5 bases, there was a span of 14 bases. This CDR3 is 15 amino acids long. The germline CDR1 and CDR2 sequences are SNHLY and FYNNEI. The CDR3 is CASSEALQGGHEQYF. The CDR3 DNA sequence: TGTGCCAGCAGTGAAGCGCTACAGGGTGGCCACGAGCAGTACTTC.

This clonotype was seen only a few times. V gene TRBV11-2 combines with J gene TRBJ1-2; D is unclear. The length of the CDR3 is 12 residues. Germline CDR1 reads SGHAT; CDR2 reads FQNNGV. Trimming pared 6 bases from V and 0 bases from J, leaving 5 bases between. The CDR3 protein is CASRGANYGYTF. DNA of the CDR3: TGTGCCAGCAGAGGTGCTAACTATGGCTACACCTTC.

The chain combines TRBV6-2 or TRBV6-3 with TRBJ1-1; perhaps TRBD1 as D (5 bases). V was cut by 4 bases and J by 0 bases, with 9 bases left in between. The CDR3 consists of 14 residues. Looked up from germline, CDR1 is MNHEY and CDR2 is SVGEGT. The CDR3 DNA sequence: TGTGCCAGCAGTTCTCGGGGGATGAACACTGAAGCTTTCTTT. Its translation is CASSSRGMNTEAFF.

The V call is TRBV27, the J call TRBJ2-3; TRBD2 is a possible D gene (6 bases). This CDR3 region has 15 residues. The ends were cut back, 5 bases at V and 4 bases at J, with 16 bases in the middle. Germline V gives CDR1 MNHEY, CDR2 SMNVEV (reference sequence). This CDR3 reads CASSARLGTPDTQYF. The CDR3 DNA reads as TGTGCCAGCAGTGCCCGACTAGGGACCCCAGATACGCAGTATTTT.

The CDR3, as DNA: TGCAGTGCTAGAGATACAGGGGACAATGAGCAGTTCTTC. Its protein is CSARDTGDNEQFF. The chain links TRBV20-1 to TRBJ2-1, with 7 bases lining up with TRBD1. This CDR3 contains 13 residues. The V and J ends lost 0 bases and 5 bases, in that order; junction bases with no gene match: 1. Looked up from germline, CDR1 is DFQATT and CDR2 is SNEGSKA (reference sequence).

The rearrangement joins TRBV2 to TRBJ1-5; D unresolved. This CDR3 has 13 residues. The V gene's germline CDR1 is SNHLY and CDR2 FYNNEI. Trimming removed 4 bases from V and 8 bases from J, with 12 bases in between. The CDR3 bases are TGTGCCAGCAGTGGCGGGGTTCTGAAGCCCCAGCATTTT. Protein: CASSGGVLKPQHF.

The chain employs TRBV7-2 and TRBJ2-3; D is perhaps TRBD2 (6 bases). The CDR3 runs 16 residues. V was trimmed by 1 base and J by 0 bases, leaving 11 bases between them. Germline V gives CDR1 SGHTA, CDR2 FQGNSA. The CDR3 loop reads CASSLGAGTSTDTQYF. The CDR3 nucleotides are TGTGCCAGCAGCTTAGGCGCCGGGACTAGCACAGATACGCAGTATTTT.

The chain's CDR3 is CASSYFRTGGNRSPLHF. CDR3 coding DNA: TGTGCCAGCAGTTACTTCCGGACAGGGGGAAATCGTTCACCCCTCCACTTT. V is TRBV6-5 and J is TRBJ1-6; 10 bases align to TRBD1. The CDR3 extends over 17 amino acids. The germline gives CDR1 MNHEY, CDR2 SVGAGI. After removal of 1 base from V and 9 bases from J, the junction contained 9 bases not matched to a gene.